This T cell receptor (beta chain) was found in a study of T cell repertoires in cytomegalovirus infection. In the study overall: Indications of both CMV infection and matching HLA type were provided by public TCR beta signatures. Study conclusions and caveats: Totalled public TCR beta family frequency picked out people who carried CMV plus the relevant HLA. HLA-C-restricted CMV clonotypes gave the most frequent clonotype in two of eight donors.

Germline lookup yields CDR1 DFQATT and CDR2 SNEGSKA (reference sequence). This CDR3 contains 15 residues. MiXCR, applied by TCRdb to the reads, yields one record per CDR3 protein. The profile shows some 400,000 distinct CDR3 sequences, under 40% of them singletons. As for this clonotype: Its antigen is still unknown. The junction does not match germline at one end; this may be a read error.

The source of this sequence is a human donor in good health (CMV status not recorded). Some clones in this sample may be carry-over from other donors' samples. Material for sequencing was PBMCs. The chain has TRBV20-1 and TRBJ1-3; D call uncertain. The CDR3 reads CSSLPREGAGNTIYF. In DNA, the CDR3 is TGCAGTTCGCTGCCTCGGGAGGGAGCTGGAAACACCATCTATTTT.